One sample yielded the 18 T cell receptor beta chains listed below, sequenced in a study of glioma-infiltrating T cells after dendritic cell vaccination. Time point denoted: after dendritic cell vaccination, including at tumor progression/relapse. This table comes from immunoSEQ multiplex PCR, and its TCRdb copy is limited to in-frame clones, with some not included. Of tens of thousands of clones listed, approximately 81% were seen once; the top ten hold about 9.3%. This specimen was blood, taken after dendritic cell vaccination. Receptors were obtained from a human donor with glioblastoma.

V and J are TRBV5-6 and TRBJ2-3, with D possibly matching TRBD2 (5 bases). The V gene lost 1 base and the J gene lost 1 base, with 7 bases spanning the gap. Looked up from germline, CDR1 is SGHDT and CDR2 is YYEEEE. The CDR3 covers 14 residues. The CDR3 sequence: CASSLRGGTDTQYF. The DNA of the CDR3 is TGTGCCAGCAGCTTGCGGGGAGGCACAGATACGCAGTATTTT.

The chain links TRBV10-3 to TRBJ2-7; 7 nucleotides match TRBD1. V shed 4 bases, J shed 1 base, and the junction held 10 bases outside the gene matches. This CDR3 comprises 16 residues. Germline V lookup: CDR1 ENHRY, CDR2 SYGVKD. CDR3 loop: CAISVPGHRGSYEQYF. DNA of the CDR3: TGTGCCATCAGTGTCCCCGGCCACAGGGGTTCCTACGAGCAGTACTTC.

The gene calls are TRBV15 and TRBJ2-2; 7 positions agree with TRBD1. Germline CDR1 is LNHNV and CDR2 is YYDKDF (reference sequence). V was clipped by 0 bases and J by 10 bases; unmatched bases: 8. The CDR3 totals 15 residues. This chain's CDR3 is CATSRDRGTAQELFF. The CDR3 DNA reads TGTGCCACCAGCAGAGATCGAGGGACAGCCCAGGAGCTGTTTTTT.

V usage is TRBV7-9 and J usage is TRBJ2-6; TRBD1 aligns across 7 bases. V lost 5 bases and J lost 0; bases outside the gene matches: 4. The germline CDR1 and CDR2 sequences are SEHNR and FQNEAQ (reference sequence). The CDR3 consists of 16 residues. CDR3 region: CASSMRQGSGANVLTF. The CDR3 nucleotides read TGTGCCAGCAGCATGAGACAGGGCTCTGGGGCCAACGTCCTGACTTTC.

V gene TRBV28 combines with J gene TRBJ2-7, with 10 bases aligning to TRBD1. Germline V gene data show CDR1 as MDHEN and CDR2 as SYDVKM. Trimming cost V 6 bases and J 4 bases; bases outside gene matches: 6. This CDR3 has 14 residues. The CDR3 sequence is CASRDRGRGYEQYF. Here the CDR3 DNA reads TGTGCCAGCAGAGACAGGGGGCGCGGGTACGAGCAGTACTTC.

V is TRBV29-1 and J is TRBJ1-4, with 9 bases lining up with TRBD1. CDR1 is SQVTM, CDR2 ANQGSEA, per germline. The trim removed 1 base at V and 10 bases at J, leaving 4 bases unmatched. There are 13 residues in the CDR3. The CDR3 DNA reads as TGCAGCGTTGAAGGGGGGGGACAGGGAAAACTGTTTTTT. It encodes CSVEGGGQGKLFF.

V and J are TRBV27 and TRBJ1-2; D is unclear. Germline lookup yields CDR1 MNHEY and CDR2 SMNVEV (reference sequence). V lost 4 bases and J lost 10, with 10 bases in between. There are 11 residues in the CDR3. The CDR3 DNA is TGTGCCAGCAGTTCCGGGTTTGACTACACCTTC. It encodes CASSSGFDYTF.

In this sample, this clone turned up a few times. The chain carries TRBV19 and TRBJ1-1; D is undetermined. Germline assignment: CDR1 LNHDA and CDR2 SQIVND (reference sequence). V lost 10 bases, J lost 1 base, and 16 bases lay in between. The CDR3 runs to 14 residues. CDR3 region: CATSTDSPNTEAFF. The CDR3, as DNA: TGTGCCACCAGTACAGATTCTCCGAACACTGAAGCTTTCTTT.

This chain links TRBV25-1 with TRBJ1-2; the D gene is possibly TRBD1 (5 bases). There are 13 residues in the CDR3. With 6 bases removed from V and 6 bases from J, the gap between germline ends came to 14 bases. CDR1 is MGHDK and CDR2 is SYGVNS in the germline V gene. CDR3 DNA sequence: TGTGCCAGCAGATCCCCCAGGGCCCATGGCTACACCTTC. This encodes CASRSPRAHGYTF.

This rearrangement joins TRBV15 to TRBJ2-3; the match to TRBD1 covers 7 bases. The germline V gene has CDR1 LNHNV and CDR2 YYDKDF (reference sequence). The CDR3 sequence is 14 residues long. Germline trimming cut 5 bases from V and 5 bases from J; bases unmatched to any gene: 7. The CDR3 loop reads CATSGTGVQDTQYF. CDR3 coding DNA: TGTGCCACCAGCGGTACAGGGGTTCAAGATACGCAGTATTTT.

V gene TRBV5-4 combines with J gene TRBJ1-2; 7 bases match TRBD1. Germline CDR1 SGHNT, CDR2 YYREEE (reference sequence). This CDR3 contains 12 residues. The trim removed 3 bases at V and 13 bases at J, leaving 9 bases unmatched. CDR3 in DNA: TGTGCCAGCAGCTCAACAGGGGTCCGGATCACCTTC. Its translation: CASSSTGVRITF.

The V and J genes are TRBV29-1 and TRBJ2-2; 7 bases are shared with TRBD1. Trimming took 6 bases from V and 4 from J; bases not matched to a gene: 8. Germline loops: CDR1 SQVTM, CDR2 ANQGSEA. This CDR3 has 14 residues. Here the CDR3 DNA reads TGCAGCGTCTCCCGGGACAGTTCCACCGGGGAGCTGTTTTTT. Amino acid sequence: CSVSRDSSTGELFF.

The V call is TRBV9, the J call TRBJ2-3; TRBD2 matches 8 bases. CDR1 SGDLS and CDR2 YYNGEE come from the germline V gene. V shed 4 bases, J shed 2 bases, and the junction held 12 bases outside the gene matches. The CDR3 loop spans 17 amino acids. As DNA, the CDR3 is TGTGCCAGCAGCTCCCCCCTTAGCGGGACGGCCACAGATACGCAGTATTTT. This gives the protein CASSSPLSGTATDTQYF.

The rearrangement joins TRBV25-1 to TRBJ1-2, with TRBD1 matching 9 bases. The CDR3 sequence is 14 residues long. From germline, CDR1 is MGHDK and CDR2 SYGVNS. The J segment lost 6 bases and the V segment lost 4 bases, leaving 6 bases of the junction unmatched. The CDR3 DNA reads TGTGCCAGCAGTGGGGACAGGGATAGGGATGGCTACACCTTC. Encoded protein: CASSGDRDRDGYTF.

This chain links TRBV7-6 with TRBJ2-7, with a weak D call TRBD2 (6 bases). Germline CDR1 and CDR2: SGHVS and FNYEAQ. V was clipped by 1 base and J by 2 bases, with 30 bases between them. This CDR3 has 21 residues. The CDR3 loop reads CASSLVDHRVIQGREAYEQYF. The CDR3 DNA is TGTGCCAGCAGCTTAGTAGATCATCGGGTAATTCAGGGTAGGGAGGCCTACGAGCAGTACTTC. The entire variable domain, with the rest obtained from reference TRBV7-6 and TRBJ2-7, is as follows: GAGVSQSPRYKVTKRGQDVALRCDPISGHVSLYWYRQALGQGPEFLTYFNYEAQQDKSGLPNDRFSAERPEGSISTLTIQRTEQRDSAMYRCASSLVDHRVIQGREAYEQYFGPGTRLTVT.

The chain recombines TRBV11-3 with TRBJ2-2, with 13 positions matching TRBD2. The CDR3 spans 16 residues. The junction had 7 bases not matched to a gene; V was cut back by 5 bases and J by 7 bases. Germline V gives CDR1 SGHNT, CDR2 YENEEA. The CDR3 loop is CASSQGLAGAIGELFF. In nucleotides, the CDR3 is TGTGCCAGCAGCCAAGGACTAGCGGGAGCGATCGGGGAGCTGTTTTTT. The full variable domain, with the rest looked up from reference TRBV11-3 and TRBJ2-2, is EAGVVQSPRYKIIEKKQPVAFWCNPISGHNTLYWYLQNLGQGPELLIRYENEEAVDDSQLPKDRFSAERLKGVDSTLKIQPAELGDSAVYLCASSQGLAGAIGELFFGEGSRLTVL.

J is TRBJ1-6 and V is TRBV4-1; D gene uncertain. There are 15 residues in the CDR3. Trimming removed 0 bases at V and 6 bases at J, with 9 bases between. Germline V gene sequence: CDR1 MGHRA, CDR2 YSYEKL. CDR3 sequence reads: CASSQDRGTNSPLHF. DNA of the CDR3: TGCGCCAGCAGCCAAGACCGGGGAACTAATTCACCCCTCCACTTT.

The rearrangement links TRBV7-2 to TRBJ2-1, with 9 bases that match TRBD2. The germline V gene encodes CDR1 SGHTA and CDR2 FQGNSA. CDR3 length: 15 amino acids. Trimming cost V 6 bases and J 3 bases; bases outside gene matches: 6. The CDR3 sequence: CASRFGTSRYNEQFF. DNA for the CDR3: TGTGCCAGCAGGTTTGGGACTAGCCGCTACAATGAGCAGTTCTTC.